The clone carrying this T cell receptor (beta chain) was observed many times. CDR3-region Arm-PCR and iRepertoire HTBI primers produced the TCR beta libraries. Original data processing: Gene usage covered over 55 TRBV and more than 13 TRBJ segments. TCRdb analysed the multiplex PCR reads with MiXCR anew, one entry per CDR3 protein. V and J calls and clone size were set by TCRdb, not the authors. The data contain fewer than 550,000 distinct CDR3 sequences, roughly a fifth of them singletons. The sample originates from a study of regulatory T cells in long-lasting Graves disease. Study summary: Persistent Graves' disease denoted over 5 years of antithyroid drugs plus positive TSH receptor antibodies.

V was clipped by 7 bases and J by 4 bases, with 10 bases between them. The CDR3 covers 12 residues. The time point denotes: persistent/refractory GD, antithyroid drugs over 5 years with positive TRAb. PBMC RNA was the source of the TCR library. American Thyroid Association guidelines defined Graves' disease diagnosis. This rearrangement joins TRBV12-3 or TRBV12-4 to TRBJ1-2; D uncertain. This TCR derives from a female donor with Graves disease. Sequenced material: peripheral blood mononuclear cells (PBMCs), taken when the disease was refractory, from a patient treated with antithyroid drugs. The CDR3 sequence is CASTDGFYGYTF. The CDR3 DNA is TGTGCCAGCACTGACGGATTCTATGGCTACACCTTC.